This T cell receptor beta chain came from a study of T-cell reconstitution after alpha-beta-depleted transplantation in children. Germline CDR1 is MRHNA and CDR2 is SNTAGT. Trimming took off 0 bases at V and 0 bases at J, with 7 bases between the two ends. The length of the CDR3 is 15 residues. Construction of the TCRbeta library involved unique molecular identifiers. TCRdb analysed the PCR reads with MiXCR anew, one entry per CDR3 protein. Among some 500,000 distinct CDR3 sequences, approximately 20% were seen once, and the ten largest hold 3.3%. The receptor's source is a human donor who donated a stem cell graft to a child with acute lymphoblastic leukemia. The gene calls are TRBV6-4 and TRBJ2-3; D unresolved. The specimen was PBMCs from the stem cell graft donor, collected from the stem cell graft. DNA of the CDR3: TGTGCCAGCAGTGACTCGGCAGGTAGCACAGATACGCAGTATTTT. Protein product: CASSDSAGSTDTQYF.